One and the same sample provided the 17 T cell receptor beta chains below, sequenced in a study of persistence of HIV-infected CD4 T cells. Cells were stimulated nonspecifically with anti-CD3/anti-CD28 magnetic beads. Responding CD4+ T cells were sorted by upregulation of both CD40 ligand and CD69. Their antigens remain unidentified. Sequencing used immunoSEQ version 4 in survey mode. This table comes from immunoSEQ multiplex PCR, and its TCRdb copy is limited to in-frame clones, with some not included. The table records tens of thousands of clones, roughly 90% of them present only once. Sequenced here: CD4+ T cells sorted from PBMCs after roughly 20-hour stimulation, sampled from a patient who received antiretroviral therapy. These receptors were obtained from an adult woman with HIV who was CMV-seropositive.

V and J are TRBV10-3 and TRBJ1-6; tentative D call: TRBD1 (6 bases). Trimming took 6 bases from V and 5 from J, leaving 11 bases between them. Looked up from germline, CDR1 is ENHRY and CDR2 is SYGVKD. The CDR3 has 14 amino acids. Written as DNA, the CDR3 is TGTGCCATCAGGGGGGCAGTGGATAATTCACCCCTCCACTTT. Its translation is CAIRGAVDNSPLHF.

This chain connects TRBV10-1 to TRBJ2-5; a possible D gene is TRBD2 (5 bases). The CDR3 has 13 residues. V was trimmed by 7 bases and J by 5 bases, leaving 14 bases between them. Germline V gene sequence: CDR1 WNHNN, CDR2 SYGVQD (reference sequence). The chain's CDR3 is CASNEGREETQYF. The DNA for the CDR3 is TGCGCCAGCAACGAGGGAAGGGAGGAGACCCAGTACTTC.

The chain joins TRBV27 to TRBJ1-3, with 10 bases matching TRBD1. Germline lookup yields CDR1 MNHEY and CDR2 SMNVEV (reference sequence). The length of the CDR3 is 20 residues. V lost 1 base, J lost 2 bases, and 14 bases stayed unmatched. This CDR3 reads CASSLYGTGERTYPGNTIYF. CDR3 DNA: TGTGCCAGCAGTTTATACGGGACAGGGGAGAGGACCTACCCTGGAAACACCATATATTTT.

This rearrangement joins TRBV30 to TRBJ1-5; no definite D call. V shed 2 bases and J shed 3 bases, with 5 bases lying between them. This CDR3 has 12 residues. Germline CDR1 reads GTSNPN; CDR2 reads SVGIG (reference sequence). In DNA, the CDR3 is TGTGCCTGGAGTCGGAACAATCAGCCCCAGCATTTT. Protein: CAWSRNNQPQHF.

The CDR3 DNA is TGTGCCAGTAGCGGACAGGGATGGCAGCCCCAGCATTTT. Its protein product is CASSGQGWQPQHF. The V gene is TRBV19, the J gene TRBJ1-5, with TRBD1 matching over 8 bases. CDR1 is LNHDA, CDR2 SQIVND, per germline (reference sequence). J lost 7 bases, V lost 6 bases, and 5 bases had no gene match. The CDR3 sequence is 13 residues long. Full variable domain (rest looked up from reference TRBV19 and TRBJ1-5): DGGITQSPKYLFRKEGQNVTLSCEQNLNHDAMYWYRQDPGQGLRLIYYSQIVNDFQKGDIAEGYSVSREKKESFPLTVTSAQKNPTAFYLCASSGQGWQPQHFGDGTRLSIL.

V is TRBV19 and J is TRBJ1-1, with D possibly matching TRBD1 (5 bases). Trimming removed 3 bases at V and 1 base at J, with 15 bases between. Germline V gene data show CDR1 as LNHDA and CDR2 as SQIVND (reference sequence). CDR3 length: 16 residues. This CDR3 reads CASSISRGRRNTEAFF. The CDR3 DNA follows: TGTGCCAGTAGTATCTCGAGGGGCAGGAGGAACACTGAAGCTTTCTTT.

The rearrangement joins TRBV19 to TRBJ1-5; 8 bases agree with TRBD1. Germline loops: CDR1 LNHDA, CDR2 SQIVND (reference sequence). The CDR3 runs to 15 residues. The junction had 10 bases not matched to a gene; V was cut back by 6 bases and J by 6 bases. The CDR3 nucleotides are TGTGCCAGTAGCCCTCTCGGACAGGGCATTCAGCCCCAGCATTTT. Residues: CASSPLGQGIQPQHF. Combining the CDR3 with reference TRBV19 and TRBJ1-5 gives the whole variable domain DGGITQSPKYLFRKEGQNVTLSCEQNLNHDAMYWYRQDPGQGLRLIYYSQIVNDFQKGDIAEGYSVSREKKESFPLTVTSAQKNPTAFYLCASSPLGQGIQPQHFGDGTRLSIL.

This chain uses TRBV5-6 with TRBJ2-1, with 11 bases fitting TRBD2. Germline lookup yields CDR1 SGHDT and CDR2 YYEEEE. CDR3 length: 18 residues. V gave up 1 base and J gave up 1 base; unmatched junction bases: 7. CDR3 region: CASSLFLAGGGSYNEQFF. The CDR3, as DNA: TGTGCCAGCAGCTTGTTTCTAGCGGGGGGTGGTTCCTACAATGAGCAGTTCTTC.

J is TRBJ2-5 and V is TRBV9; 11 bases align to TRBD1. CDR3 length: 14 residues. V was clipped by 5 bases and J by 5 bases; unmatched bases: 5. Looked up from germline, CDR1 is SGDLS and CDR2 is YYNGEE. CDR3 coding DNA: TGTGCCAGCAGTCAGCGGGACAGGGGGGAGACCCAGTACTTC. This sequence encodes CASSQRDRGETQYF.

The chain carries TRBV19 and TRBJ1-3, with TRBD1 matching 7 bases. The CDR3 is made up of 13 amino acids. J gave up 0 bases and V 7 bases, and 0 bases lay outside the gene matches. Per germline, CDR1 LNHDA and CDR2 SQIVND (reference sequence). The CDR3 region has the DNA TGTGCCAGTAACAGGGGCTCTGGAAACACCATATATTTT. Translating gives CASNRGSGNTIYF.

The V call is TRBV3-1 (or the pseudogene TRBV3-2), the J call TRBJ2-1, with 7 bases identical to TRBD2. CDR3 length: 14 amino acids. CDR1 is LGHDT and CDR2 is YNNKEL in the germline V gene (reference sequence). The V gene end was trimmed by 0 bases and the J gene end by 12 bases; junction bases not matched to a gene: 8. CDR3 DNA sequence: TGTGCCAGCAGCCAAGATCCCGGACTAGTGGCGCAGTTCTTC. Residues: CASSQDPGLVAQFF.

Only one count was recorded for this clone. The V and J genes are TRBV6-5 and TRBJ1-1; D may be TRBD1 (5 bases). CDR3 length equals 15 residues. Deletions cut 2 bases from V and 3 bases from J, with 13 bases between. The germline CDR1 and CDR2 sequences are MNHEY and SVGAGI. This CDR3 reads CASSYVGLGDTEAFF. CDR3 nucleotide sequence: TGTGCCAGCAGTTACGTCGGGTTGGGGGACACTGAAGCTTTCTTT.

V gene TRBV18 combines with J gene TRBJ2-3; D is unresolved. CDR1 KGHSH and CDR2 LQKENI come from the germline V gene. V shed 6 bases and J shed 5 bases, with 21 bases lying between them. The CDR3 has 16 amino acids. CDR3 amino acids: CASSLALSLGLDTQYF. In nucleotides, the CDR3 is TGTGCCAGCTCGCTGGCTCTTTCCTTGGGGTTAGATACGCAGTATTTT.

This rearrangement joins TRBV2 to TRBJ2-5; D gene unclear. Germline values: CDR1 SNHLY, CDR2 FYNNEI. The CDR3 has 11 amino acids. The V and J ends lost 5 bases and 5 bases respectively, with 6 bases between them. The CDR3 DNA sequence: TGTGCCAGCAGTCCCGCGGAGACCCAGTACTTC. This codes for CASSPAETQYF. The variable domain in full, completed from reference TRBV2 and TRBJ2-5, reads EPEVTQTPSHQVTQMGQEVILRCVPISNHLYFYWYRQILGQKVEFLVSFYNNEISEKSEIFDDQFSVERPDGSNFTLKIRSTKLEDSAMYFCASSPAETQYFGPGTRLLVL.

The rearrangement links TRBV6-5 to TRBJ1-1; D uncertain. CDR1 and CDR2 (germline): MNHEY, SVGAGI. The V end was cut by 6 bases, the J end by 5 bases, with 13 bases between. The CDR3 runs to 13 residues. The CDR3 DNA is TGTGCCAGCAGCGAGTCGGTCTGGACTGAAGCTTTCTTT. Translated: CASSESVWTEAFF.

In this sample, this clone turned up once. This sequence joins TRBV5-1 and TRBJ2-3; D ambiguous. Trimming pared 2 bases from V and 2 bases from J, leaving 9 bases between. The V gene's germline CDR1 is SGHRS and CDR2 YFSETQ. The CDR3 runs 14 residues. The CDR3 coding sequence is TGCGCCAGCAGCTTTTCGTCGGTCACAGATACGCAGTATTTT. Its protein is CASSFSSVTDTQYF.

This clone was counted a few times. Written as DNA, the CDR3 is TGTGCCAGCAGTTCCGGGGGGCCGGGCTACACCTTC. Translation gives CASSSGGPGYTF. The chain employs TRBV6-2 or TRBV6-3 and TRBJ1-2; tentative D call: TRBD1 (6 bases). The V end was cut by 4 bases, the J end by 8 bases, with 11 bases between. This CDR3 region has 12 residues. Germline V CDR1 and CDR2: MNHEY, SVGEGT.